The clone carrying this TCR beta chain rates as medium-sized. Antigen specificity is unknown. This specimen comes from a study of vaccination and CD4 T cells after COVID-19. Looking at the study overall: Across the group, participants received two doses of either BNT162b2 or mRNA-1273 vaccine. Cultures serving as controls received a peptide pool (CEFX or HIV-1 Nef) or no peptide. Convalescent patients gave post-COVID blood a median about 95 days post-diagnosis, range 35 to 161.

CDR1 and CDR2 (germline): SGHTA, FQGNSA. This CDR3 spans 12 amino acids. The V and J ends lost 4 bases and 11 bases, in that order; junction bases with no gene match: 6. With the Oncomine TCR Beta short-read assay, DNA from cultured CD4+ T cells was sequenced. TCRdb itself ran the PCR reads through MiXCR, one entry per CDR3 protein. The sample consists of 15,000 or so distinct CDR3 sequences, about 76% of them appearing once. Indicated treatment: approximately nine-day PBMC culture with coronavirus spike peptide pools or control peptides (ViraFEST assay). Peptide-pool expansion of antigen-specific T cells preceded TCR sequencing in ViraFEST.

V gene TRBV7-2 combines with J gene TRBJ1-1; 8 bases are shared with TRBD1. This sequence originates from a human donor who had recovered from COVID-19. The sequenced sample was CD4+ T cells from blood, cultured in vitro. CDR3 sequence: CASSSYRGDAFF. CDR3 nucleotides: TGTGCCAGCAGCTCATACAGGGGGGACGCTTTCTTT. Full variable domain (outside the CDR3, taken from reference TRBV7-2 and TRBJ1-1): GAGVSQSPSNKVTEKGKDVELRCDPISGHTALYWYRQSLGQGLEFLIYFQGNSAPDKSGLPSDRFSAERTGGSVSTLTIQRTQQEDSAVYLCASSSYRGDAFFGQGTRLTVV.